This T cell receptor beta chain was captured by sequencing in a study of identical twins. Germline values: CDR1 DFQATT, CDR2 SNEGSKA (reference sequence). Trimming removed 1 base at V and 10 bases at J, with 17 bases between. This CDR3 is 14 amino acids long. TCRdb reanalysed the 5' RACE reads using MiXCR and keeps one entry per CDR3 protein. Of about 460,000 distinct CDR3 sequences in the sample, 13% to 15% were seen once. A further study also used this sample, focusing on yellow fever vaccine responses in identical twins.

This receptor was obtained from a woman aged 18-29 years in good health. The V call is TRBV20-1, the J call TRBJ2-1, with a possible D match to TRBD2 (6 bases). Input material: CD4+ T cells sorted from blood. The CDR3 DNA is TGCAGTGCTAGAGGAACGGGACTCTTCGCCGAGCAGTTCTTC. It encodes CSARGTGLFAEQFF.